This T cell receptor (beta chain) stems from a study of T cell repertoires in cytomegalovirus infection. Study-wide background: Public TCR beta signatures indicated both CMV infection and matching HLA type. Study-wide points: Public TCR beta family frequency separated CMV-and-HLA carriers, including in an independent cohort. CMV-specific TCR beta clonotypes restricted by HLA-C were the ones dominating the ex vivo response.

MiXCR, run by TCRdb on the reads, gives a single entry per CDR3 protein. The sample includes some 30,000 distinct CDR3 sequences, over 15% of them seen just once. This clonotype was observed many times. Its antigen is unidentified. In germline, CDR1 is MNHNS, CDR2 SASEGT. The CDR3 runs to 15 residues. The junction had 4 bases not matched to a gene; V was cut back by 5 bases and J by 2 bases. J is TRBJ1-5 and V is TRBV6-1, with TRBD1 identical over 9 bases. This sequence was found in a human donor in good health (CMV status not recorded). Some clones in this sample may be carry-over from other donors' samples. The sequencing here drew on CD8+ T cells from cultured PBMCs, taken from culture after CMV antigen stimulation. The CDR3 sequence: CASSRDRDGNQPQHF. In nucleotides, the CDR3 is TGTGCCAGCAGTCGGGACAGGGACGGCAATCAGCCCCAGCATTTT.